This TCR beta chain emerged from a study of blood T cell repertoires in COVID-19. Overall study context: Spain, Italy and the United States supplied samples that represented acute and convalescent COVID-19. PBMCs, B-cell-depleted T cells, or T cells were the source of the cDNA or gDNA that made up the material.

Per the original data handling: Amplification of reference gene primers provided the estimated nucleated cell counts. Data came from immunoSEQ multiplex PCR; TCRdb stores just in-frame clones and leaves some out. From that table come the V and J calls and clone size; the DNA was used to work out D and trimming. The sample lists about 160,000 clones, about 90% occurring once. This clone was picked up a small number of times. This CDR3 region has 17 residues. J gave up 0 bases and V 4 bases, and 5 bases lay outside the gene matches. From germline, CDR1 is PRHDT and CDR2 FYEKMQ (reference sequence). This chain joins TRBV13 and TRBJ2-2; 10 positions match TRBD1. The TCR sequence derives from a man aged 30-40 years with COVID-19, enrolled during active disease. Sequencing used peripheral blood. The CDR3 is CASSSRQGATNTGELFF. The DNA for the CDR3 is TGTGCCAGCAGCTCCCGACAGGGGGCGACGAACACCGGGGAGCTGTTTTTT.